This T cell receptor beta chain appears in the sequencing data of a study of a mutant IDH1 vaccine in newly diagnosed glioma (dated by TCRdb to about 2021). Regarding the research as a whole: Patients received eight vaccinations in weeks 1, 3, 5, 7, 11, 15, 19 and 23, corresponding to visits V03 through V10. Vaccination started 4-6 weeks after radiotherapy alone, or was given together with temozolomide cycles in the groups whose treatment included chemotherapy. The roughly 30 treated patients were roughly 62% male and 37.5% female, with a mean age of approximately 40 years. Prior to enrollment, standard therapy consisting of radiotherapy alone, temozolomide alone, or radiochemotherapy with temozolomide had been administered to patients, with the combination being received by most patients. Six visits were used for peripheral blood collection: V03 (baseline), V05, V07, V10, V12 and V13. Longitudinal TCRB deep sequencing was done for 25 treated patients, wherever samples were available for exploratory analyses. The paper's findings and limits, for the study overall: Availability determined which PBMC samples were chosen for TCRB deep sequencing. The authors noted that analyses of patient blood samples could not be reproduced because of sample limitations. Vaccine-induced immune responses across multiple MHC alleles were detected in 80% to 95% of patients. Pseudoprogression seemed to be unrelated to changes in the top peripheral T cell clonotypes found by TCRB sequencing.

Spanning cysteine to phenylalanine, the CDR3 consists of 16 amino acids. The read is trimmed to its CDR3 DNA, 48 bases read in frame from base 1. In the germline V gene, CDR1 corresponds to SGHDT and CDR2 to YYEEEE. The V end loses 2 bases and the J end loses 5 bases, and a stretch of 16 bases separates them. The meaning of the sample's time point label: week 23, last vaccination. A 20-mer mutant IDH1 peptide at 300 micrograms in Montanide made up each vaccine dose, which was injected subcutaneously together with topical imiquimod. Donors had newly diagnosed WHO grade 3 or 4 IDH1-mutant astrocytomas with loss of nuclear ATRX. The samples were drawn from NOA16, a multicentre, single-arm, open-label phase I trial in Germany that tested a mutant IDH1 peptide vaccine in humans for the first time. The DNeasy Blood and Tissue Kit was used to extract genomic DNA from EDTA blood for TCRB sequencing. The library was prepared using the immunoSEQ multiplex PCR assay. Rearranged TCR beta chain sequences were amplified using the hsTCRB Kit according to the manufacturer's protocol. An Illumina MiSeq was used to sequence the TCRB libraries. Processing in the source paper ran as follows. The kit vendor's proprietary platform handled demultiplexing, trimming and gene mapping. TCRdb stores this immuneACCESS table with in-frame sequences only. Part of the clones is absent; in the studies checked, under half of the shortfall reflects unresolved V genes, and no reason is known for the rest. The V and J calls and clone size come from that table; D and trimming were worked out from the DNA. The sample profile shows around 39,000 clones; about four fifths of them were found once. The biggest ten clones account for 2% to 3% of the sample.

Details on this clone: Its cognate antigen has yet to be identified. No clone much larger than this one lies a single base away; base qualities are absent.

The sequence links TRBV5-6 to TRBJ1-4; TRBD1 is possibly the D segment (5 matching bases). This clonotype originated in a woman in her late teens or twenties with glioma. Some clones in this sample may be carry-over from other donors' samples. Sequenced material: PBMCs, taken from a glioma patient whose treatment included an IDH1 peptide vaccine. In nucleotide form, the sequence is TGTGCCAGCAGCTTTGGATTGAGGGGTATGAATGAAAAACTGTTTTTT. Its protein reads: CASSFGLRGMNEKLFF.